What follows is one T cell receptor beta chain and its context. TCRdb recomputed calls from the RT-PCR reads with MiXCR, one row per CDR3 protein. The table lists roughly 880,000 distinct CDR3 sequences, roughly 18% of them singletons. This specimen comes from a study of patients and donors after allogeneic stem cell transplantation. Per the germline V gene, CDR1 is MNHNS and CDR2 is SASEGT. The ends lost 5 bases at V and 3 bases at J; junction bases unmatched: 6. The CDR3 spans 15 residues. This sequence joins TRBV6-1 and TRBJ1-3, with 8 positions matching TRBD1. This TCR came from a human donor who was either an allogeneic HSCT recipient or a stem cell or donor lymphocyte infusion donor (not recorded which). It is not recorded whose cells these are; they may come from a transplant donor. Sample: blood, either unsorted or a sorted T cell fraction (not recorded which). The CDR3 sequence: CASSRQGSGGNTIYF. The CDR3 DNA is TGTGCCAGCAGTCGACAGGGGAGCGGTGGAAACACCATATATTTT.